This paragraph covers one TCR beta chain sequence. The CDR3 covers 15 residues. Germline V gene sequence: CDR1 SGHAT, CDR2 FQNNGV. The V segment lost 1 base and the J segment 7 bases; nucleotides outside the gene matches: 9. The data originate from a study of T cell responses to AZD1222 COVID-19 vaccine. Some clones are missing from TCRdb's copy, which holds only in-frame ones; the method was immunoSEQ multiplex PCR. The sample lists 72,000 or so clones, about 92% occurring once. The specimen comprised peripheral blood, sampled on day 0 of AZD1222 vaccination. The source is an adult in good health. V and J are TRBV11-2 and TRBJ1-1; TRBD1 matches 7 bases. In DNA, the CDR3 is TGTGCCAGCAGCTTAGGGGCAGGGGGAAATAATGAAGCTTTCTTT. Translation gives CASSLGAGGNNEAFF.